Listed here are 20 T cell receptor beta chains from one sample, sequenced in a study of OX40 agonist ivuxolimab in advanced cancers. Receptor libraries were prepared by the immunoSEQ multiplex PCR assay. This is the immuneACCESS table as TCRdb keeps it, with only in-frame sequences that have V and J called. A part of the clones is gone; compared with another copy, unresolved V genes explain less than half, and the rest is unexplained. Within this sample are about 91,000 clones, with 80% to 90% of them counted one time only. Clones ranked in the top ten supply roughly 4% of the sample. Sequenced here: CD4+ or CD8+ T cells sorted from blood, sampled in a trial of the OX40 agonist ivuxolimab. The receptor set was obtained from an adult with an advanced solid tumor such as melanoma, head and neck, liver or kidney cancer.

The chain links TRBV2 to TRBJ2-5, with D possibly matching TRBD1 (6 bases). The CDR3 extends over 13 amino acids. Germline lookup yields CDR1 SNHLY and CDR2 FYNNEI. Trimming pared 7 bases from V and 1 base from J, leaving 10 bases between. The CDR3 DNA reads as TGTGCCAGCACCGGACAGTCCCAAGAGACCCAGTACTTC. Translating it yields CASTGQSQETQYF.

The chain carries TRBV5-1 and TRBJ2-3; 7 nucleotides match TRBD1. V gave up 3 bases and J gave up 2 bases; unmatched junction bases: 6. This CDR3 region has 15 residues. Germline V gene data show CDR1 as SGHRS and CDR2 as YFSETQ. DNA for the CDR3: TGCGCCAGCAGCTCGGACAGGATTCCCACAGATACGCAGTATTTT. Residues: CASSSDRIPTDTQYF.

The chain has TRBV5-1 and TRBJ2-1; TRBD2 matches 7 bases. V lost 4 bases and J lost 0; bases outside the gene matches: 13. Germline CDR1 and CDR2: SGHRS and YFSETQ. The CDR3 is 18 residues long. CDR3 amino acids: CASSQPGAGERSYNEQFF. CDR3 in DNA: TGCGCCAGCAGCCAACCTGGGGCGGGAGAGCGCTCCTACAATGAGCAGTTCTTC.

The chain carries TRBV5-1 and TRBJ1-1, with D uncertain. Deletions cut 3 bases from V and 2 bases from J, with 11 bases between. Germline lookup yields CDR1 SGHRS and CDR2 YFSETQ. The CDR3 is made up of 14 amino acids. Here the CDR3 reads CASSYIQENTEAFF. The CDR3 region has the DNA TGCGCCAGCAGCTATATTCAGGAAAACACTGAAGCTTTCTTT.

V and J are TRBV2 and TRBJ2-5; D unresolved. Germline assignment: CDR1 SNHLY and CDR2 FYNNEI. This CDR3 is 14 amino acids long. V lost 6 bases to trimming and J lost 4 bases, with 15 bases between them. CDR3 loop: CASRKLQSRETQYF. The CDR3 nucleotides are TGTGCCAGCAGGAAACTACAGAGTAGAGAGACCCAGTACTTC. The entire variable domain, with the rest obtained from reference TRBV2 and TRBJ2-5, is as follows: EPEVTQTPSHQVTQMGQEVILRCVPISNHLYFYWYRQILGQKVEFLVSFYNNEISEKSEIFDDQFSVERPDGSNFTLKIRSTKLEDSAMYFCASRKLQSRETQYFGPGTRLLVL.

About this clone: This same CDR3 is encoded by further DNA sequences in the sample. The gene calls are TRBV5-1 and TRBJ2-1; 11 bases line up with TRBD2. This CDR3 is 18 amino acids long. Germline values: CDR1 SGHRS, CDR2 YFSETQ. Trimming at V came to 0 bases and at J to 1 base, leaving 6 bases not matched to a gene. The CDR3 nucleotides are TGCGCCAGCAGCTTGGAACTAGCGGGAGTTCTATCCTACAATGAGCAGTTCTTC. Its translation: CASSLELAGVLSYNEQFF. Looking up the rest from reference TRBV5-1 and TRBJ2-1 gives the full variable domain: KAGVTQTPRYLIKTRGQQVTLSCSPISGHRSVSWYQQTPGQGLQFLFEYFSETQRNKGNFPGRFSGRQFSNSRSEMNVSTLELGDSALYLCASSLELAGVLSYNEQFFGPGTRLTVL.

CDR3 sequence reads: CASQSAGGHYEQYF. CDR3 DNA sequence: TGTGCCAGCCAATCGGCAGGGGGACACTACGAGCAGTACTTC. The V call is TRBV7-2, the J call TRBJ2-7; 7 bases are a match to TRBD1. The CDR3 runs to 14 residues. From germline, CDR1 is SGHTA and CDR2 FQGNSA. Germline trimming cut 8 bases from V and 3 bases from J; bases unmatched to any gene: 10. The variable domain in full, completed from reference TRBV7-2 and TRBJ2-7, reads GAGVSQSPSNKVTEKGKDVELRCDPISGHTALYWYRQSLGQGLEFLIYFQGNSAPDKSGLPSDRFSAERTGGSVSTLTIQRTQQEDSAVYLCASQSAGGHYEQYFGPGTRLTVT.

In this sample, this clone turned up once. The chain links TRBV11-3 to TRBJ1-1; no firm D call. The CDR3 is 11 residues long. Trimming pared 6 bases from V and 0 bases from J, leaving 2 bases between. Per germline, CDR1 SGHNT and CDR2 YENEEA. In nucleotides, the CDR3 is TGTGCCAGCAGACTGAACACTGAAGCTTTCTTT. Encoded protein: CASRLNTEAFF.

V and J are TRBV6-4 and TRBJ2-2, with TRBD1 as a possible D gene (7 bases). CDR1 MRHNA and CDR2 SNTAGT come from the germline V gene. The V end was cut by 2 bases, the J end by 5 bases, with 15 bases between. The CDR3 is 16 amino acids. The CDR3 region is CASSDEEGALTGELFF. The CDR3 DNA follows: TGTGCCAGCAGTGACGAGGAGGGGGCGCTGACCGGGGAGCTGTTTTTT.

The genes are TRBV9 and TRBJ2-3; a possible D gene is TRBD2 (5 bases). Germline V CDR1 and CDR2: SGDLS, YYNGEE. Trimming took off 1 base at V and 5 bases at J, with 8 bases between the two ends. This CDR3 region has 13 residues. CDR3 DNA: TGTGCCAGCAGCGTAAGAGGGATAGATACGCAGTATTTT. Protein sequence: CASSVRGIDTQYF.

This chain uses TRBV27 with TRBJ2-1, with D maybe TRBD2 (5 bases). Germline assignment: CDR1 MNHEY and CDR2 SMNVEV (reference sequence). The CDR3 loop spans 15 amino acids. The ends were cut back, 5 bases at V and 2 bases at J, with 13 bases in the middle. CDR3 bases: TGTGCCAGCAGTCTTAGCGCAAACCCCTACAATGAGCAGTTCTTC. This sequence encodes CASSLSANPYNEQFF.

The CDR3 DNA is TGTGCCAGCAGCTTCCGTAGCGGGAGGGCCCTAGATACGCAGTATTTT. Protein: CASSFRSGRALDTQYF. The rearrangement joins TRBV5-6 to TRBJ2-3; TRBD2 matches 11 bases. The germline V gene encodes CDR1 SGHDT and CDR2 YYEEEE. The ends lost 2 bases at V and 5 bases at J; junction bases unmatched: 7. The CDR3 length is 16 residues.

Only one count was recorded for this clone. The genes are TRBV7-8 and TRBJ2-6, with D possibly TRBD2 on 6 matching bases. The V gene lost 1 base and the J gene lost 0 bases, with 16 bases spanning the gap. The CDR3 extends over 19 amino acids. CDR1 is SGHVS and CDR2 is FQNEAQ in the germline V gene. The CDR3 bases are TGTGCCAGCAGCTTAGATTTGGTATTGGGGGGCTCTGGGGCCAACGTCCTGACTTTC. Amino acids: CASSLDLVLGGSGANVLTF.

This sequence joins TRBV5-6 and TRBJ2-3, with 10 bases matching TRBD2. Germline V gene lookup returns CDR1 SGHDT and CDR2 YYEEEE. There are 18 residues in the CDR3. V lost 4 bases and J lost 2; bases outside the gene matches: 13. The CDR3 spells CASSGGLAGVVHTDTQYF. The CDR3 DNA sequence: TGTGCCAGCAGCGGTGGGCTAGCGGGAGTGGTCCACACAGATACGCAGTATTTT.

The V gene is TRBV11-2, the J gene TRBJ2-3, with 8 positions matching TRBD2. The CDR3 sequence is 16 residues long. V was pared by 2 bases and J by 2 bases, with 6 bases of the junction left unmatched. Germline V gene lookup returns CDR1 SGHAT and CDR2 FQNNGV. This chain's CDR3 is CASSLSPREATDTQYF. The CDR3 DNA reads TGTGCCAGCAGCTTATCCCCGCGGGAGGCCACAGATACGCAGTATTTT.

The sample holds a few counts of this clone. The chain links TRBV11-3 to TRBJ2-3; D gene unclear. Looked up from germline, CDR1 is SGHNT and CDR2 is YENEEA. V lost 5 bases and J lost 8, with 11 bases in between. The CDR3 consists of 12 residues. CDR3 in amino acids: CASSAYEGTQYF. Written as DNA, the CDR3 is TGTGCCAGCAGCGCCTACGAAGGTACGCAGTATTTT.

V usage is TRBV7-2 and J usage is TRBJ2-3, with TRBD2 matching over 9 bases. V lost 2 bases, J lost 5 bases, and 8 bases stayed unmatched. This CDR3 contains 16 residues. Per the germline V gene, CDR1 is SGHTA and CDR2 is FQGNSA. The CDR3: CASSLSGGGGRDTQYF. CDR3 sequence (DNA): TGTGCCAGCAGCTTATCCGGCGGGGGGGGAAGAGATACGCAGTATTTT.

The V call is TRBV12-2, the J call TRBJ2-7; the table calls TRBD1, which could not be checked here. TRBV12-2 is marked as a pseudogene. The CDR3 has 14 amino acids. CDR3 sequence (DNA): TGTGCAAGTCGCTCCCACCGACAGCCCTACGAGCAGTACGTC. Its translation is CASRSHRQPYEQYV.

The J gene is TRBJ2-7, the V gene TRBV28; TRBD2 aligns across 9 bases. Germline CDR1 and CDR2: MDHEN and SYDVKM. The CDR3 extends over 13 amino acids. Losses at the gene ends were 7 bases for V and 5 bases for J; bases not matched to a gene: 6. The chain's CDR3 is CASTRGGRDEQYF. CDR3 nucleotide sequence: TGTGCCAGCACCCGCGGCGGGAGGGACGAGCAGTACTTC.

This chain connects TRBV19 to TRBJ2-1, with D perhaps TRBD1 or TRBD2 (6 bases each). The length of the CDR3 is 14 residues. Germline V gene lookup returns CDR1 LNHDA and CDR2 SQIVND (reference sequence). V shed 5 bases and J shed 8 bases, with 16 bases lying between them. The CDR3 is CASSRHNREDEQFF. CDR3 nucleotides: TGTGCCAGTAGTCGACACAACAGGGAGGATGAGCAGTTCTTC.